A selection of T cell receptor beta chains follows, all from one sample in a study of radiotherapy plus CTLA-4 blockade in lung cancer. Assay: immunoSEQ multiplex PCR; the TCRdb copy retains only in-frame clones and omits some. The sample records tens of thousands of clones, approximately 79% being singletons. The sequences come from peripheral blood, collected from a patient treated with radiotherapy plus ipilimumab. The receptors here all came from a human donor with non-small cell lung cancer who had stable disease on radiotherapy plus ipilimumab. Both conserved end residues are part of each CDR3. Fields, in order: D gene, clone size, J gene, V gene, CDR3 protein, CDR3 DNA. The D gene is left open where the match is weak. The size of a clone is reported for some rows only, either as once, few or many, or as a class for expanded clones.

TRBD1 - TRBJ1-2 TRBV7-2 CASSLEDRGGYTF TGTGCCAGCAGCTTAGAGGACAGGGGCGGCTACACCTTC
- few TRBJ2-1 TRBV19 CASSSGGYEQFF TGTGCCAGTAGTAGTGGGGGGTATGAGCAGTTCTTC
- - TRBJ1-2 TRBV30 CAWSVSPYGYTF TGTGCCTGGAGTGTATCCCCTTATGGCTACACCTTC
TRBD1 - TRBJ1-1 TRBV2 CASGTRGTGHTEAFF TGTGCCAGCGGGACCAGGGGGACGGGGCACACTGAAGCTTTCTTT
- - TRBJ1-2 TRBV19 CASRPFHFGGDYGYTF TGTGCCAGTAGGCCATTTCATTTCGGGGGAGACTATGGCTACACCTTC
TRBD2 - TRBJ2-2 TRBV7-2 CASSLVRGGIKPGELFF TGTGCCAGCAGCTTAGTTCGGGGGGGCATAAAACCCGGGGAGCTGTTTTTT
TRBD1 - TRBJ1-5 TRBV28 CASSSPGQGGNQPQHF TGTGCCAGCAGTTCGCCGGGACAGGGGGGCAATCAGCCCCAGCATTTT
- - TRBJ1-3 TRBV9 CASLQGLAYF TGTGCCAGCCTTCAAGGGTTGGCCTACTTT
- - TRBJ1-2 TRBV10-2 CASSESGLDGYTF TGCGCCAGCAGTGAATCAGGGTTGGATGGCTACACCTTC
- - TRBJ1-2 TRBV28 CASSFSGSDYGYTF TGTGCCAGCAGTTTTTCCGGTTCGGACTATGGCTACACCTTC
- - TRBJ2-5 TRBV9 CASSSQPTETQYF TGTGCCAGCAGCTCGCAGCCGACAGAGACCCAGTACTTC
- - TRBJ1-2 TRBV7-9 CASSSSLLNYGYTF TGTGCCAGCAGCTCTAGTTTACTTAACTATGGCTACACCTTC
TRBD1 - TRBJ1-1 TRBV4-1 CASSQGQTVTEAFF TGCGCCAGCAGCCAGGGACAGACGGTCACTGAAGCTTTCTTT
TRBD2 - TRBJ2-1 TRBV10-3 CAISYRLNSSSGGTPTYNEQFF TGTGCCATCAGCTACCGCCTGAATTCGTCTAGCGGGGGGACCCCAACCTACAATGAGCAGTTCTTC